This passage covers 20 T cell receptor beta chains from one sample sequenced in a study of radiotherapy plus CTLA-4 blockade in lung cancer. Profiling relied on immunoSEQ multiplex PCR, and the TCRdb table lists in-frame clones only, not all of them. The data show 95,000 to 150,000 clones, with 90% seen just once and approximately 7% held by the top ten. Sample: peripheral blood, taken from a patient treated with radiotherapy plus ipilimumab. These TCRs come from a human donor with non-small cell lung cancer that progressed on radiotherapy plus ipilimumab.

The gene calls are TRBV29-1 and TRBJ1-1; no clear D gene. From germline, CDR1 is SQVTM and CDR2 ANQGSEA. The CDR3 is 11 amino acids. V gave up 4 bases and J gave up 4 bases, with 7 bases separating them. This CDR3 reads CSVVGGTEAFF. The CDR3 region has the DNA TGCAGCGTTGTAGGTGGCACTGAAGCTTTCTTT.

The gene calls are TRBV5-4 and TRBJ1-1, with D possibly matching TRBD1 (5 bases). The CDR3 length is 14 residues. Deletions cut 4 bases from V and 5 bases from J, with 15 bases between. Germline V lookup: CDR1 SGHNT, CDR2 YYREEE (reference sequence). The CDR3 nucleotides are TGTGCCAGCAGCCCGGGACTACCCGGGACTGAAGCTTTCTTT. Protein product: CASSPGLPGTEAFF.

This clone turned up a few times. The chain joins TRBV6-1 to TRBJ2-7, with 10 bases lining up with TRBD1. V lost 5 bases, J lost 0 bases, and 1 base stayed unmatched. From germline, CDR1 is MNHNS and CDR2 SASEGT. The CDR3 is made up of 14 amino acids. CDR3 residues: CASSRQGASYEQYF. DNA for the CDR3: TGTGCCAGCAGTAGACAGGGGGCCTCCTACGAGCAGTACTTC.

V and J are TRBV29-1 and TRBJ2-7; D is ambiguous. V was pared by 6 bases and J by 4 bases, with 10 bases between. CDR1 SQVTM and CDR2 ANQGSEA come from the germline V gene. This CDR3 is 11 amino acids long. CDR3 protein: CSVARDYEQYF. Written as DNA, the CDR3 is TGCAGCGTGGCTCGAGATTACGAGCAGTACTTC.

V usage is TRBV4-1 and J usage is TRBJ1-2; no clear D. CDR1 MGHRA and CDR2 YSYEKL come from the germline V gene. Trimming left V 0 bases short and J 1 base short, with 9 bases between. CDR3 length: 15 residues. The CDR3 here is CASSQEKGGNYGYTF. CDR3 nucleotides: TGCGCCAGCAGCCAAGAAAAAGGAGGTAACTATGGCTACACCTTC.

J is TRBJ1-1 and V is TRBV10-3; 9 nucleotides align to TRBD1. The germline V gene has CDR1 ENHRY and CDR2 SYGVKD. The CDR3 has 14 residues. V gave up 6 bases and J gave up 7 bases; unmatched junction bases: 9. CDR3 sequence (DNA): TGTGCCATCAGCGAGGGACAGGGAATCGATGAAGCTTTCTTT. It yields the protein CAISEGQGIDEAFF.

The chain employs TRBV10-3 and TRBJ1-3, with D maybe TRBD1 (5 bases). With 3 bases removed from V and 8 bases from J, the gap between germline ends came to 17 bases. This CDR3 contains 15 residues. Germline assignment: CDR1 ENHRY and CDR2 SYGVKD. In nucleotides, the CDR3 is TGTGCCATCAGTGATAAGGGGAAGACCGGAGACACCATATATTTT. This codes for CAISDKGKTGDTIYF.

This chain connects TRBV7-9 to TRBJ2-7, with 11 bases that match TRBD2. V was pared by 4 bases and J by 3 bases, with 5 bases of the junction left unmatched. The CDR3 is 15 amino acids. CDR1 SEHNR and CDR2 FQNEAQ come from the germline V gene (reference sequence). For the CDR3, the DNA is TGTGCCAGCAGCTCAGGGACTAGCGGCAACTACGAGCAGTACTTC. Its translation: CASSSGTSGNYEQYF.

CDR3 nucleotides: TGTGCCTGGAGTGGATTTGTAGCGGGAATCCCCGGGGAGCTGTTTTTT. It encodes CAWSGFVAGIPGELFF. This rearrangement joins TRBV30 to TRBJ2-2, with 8 bases identical to TRBD2. Germline assignment: CDR1 GTSNPN and CDR2 SVGIG (reference sequence). The CDR3 consists of 16 residues. V was clipped by 1 base and J by 6 bases; unmatched bases: 10.

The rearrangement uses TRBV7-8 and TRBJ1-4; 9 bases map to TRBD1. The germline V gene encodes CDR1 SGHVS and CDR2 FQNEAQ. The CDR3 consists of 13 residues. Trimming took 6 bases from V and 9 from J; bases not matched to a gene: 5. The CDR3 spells CASSRDREQKLFF. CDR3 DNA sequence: TGTGCCAGCAGTCGGGACAGGGAGCAAAAACTGTTTTTT.

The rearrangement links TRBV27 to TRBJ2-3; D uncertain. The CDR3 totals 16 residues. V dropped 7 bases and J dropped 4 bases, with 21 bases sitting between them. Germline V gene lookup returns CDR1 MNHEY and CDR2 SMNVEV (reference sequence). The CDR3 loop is CASNALGNGASDTQYF. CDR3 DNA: TGTGCCAGCAACGCTCTAGGGAACGGAGCATCAGATACGCAGTATTTT.

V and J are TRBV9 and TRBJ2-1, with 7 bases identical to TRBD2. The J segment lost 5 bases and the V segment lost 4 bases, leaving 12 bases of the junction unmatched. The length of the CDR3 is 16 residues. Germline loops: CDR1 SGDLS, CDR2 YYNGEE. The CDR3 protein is CASSSKGSGIDNEQFF. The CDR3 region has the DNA TGTGCCAGCAGCTCAAAGGGGAGCGGGATAGACAATGAGCAGTTCTTC.

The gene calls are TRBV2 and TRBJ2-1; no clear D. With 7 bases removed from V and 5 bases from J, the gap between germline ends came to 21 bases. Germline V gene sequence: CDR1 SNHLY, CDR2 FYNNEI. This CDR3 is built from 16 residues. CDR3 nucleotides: TGTGCCAGCACCCCGCGTGGGTATCACCTGCACAATGAGCAGTTCTTC. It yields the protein CASTPRGYHLHNEQFF. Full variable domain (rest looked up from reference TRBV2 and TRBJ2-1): EPEVTQTPSHQVTQMGQEVILRCVPISNHLYFYWYRQILGQKVEFLVSFYNNEISEKSEIFDDQFSVERPDGSNFTLKIRSTKLEDSAMYFCASTPRGYHLHNEQFFGPGTRLTVL.

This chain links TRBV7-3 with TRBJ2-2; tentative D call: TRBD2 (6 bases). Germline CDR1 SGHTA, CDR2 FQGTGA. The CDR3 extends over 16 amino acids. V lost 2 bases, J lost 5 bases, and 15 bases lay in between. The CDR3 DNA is TGTGCCAGCAGCTTATCCCCACGCGGGATTACCGGGGAGCTGTTTTTT. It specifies CASSLSPRGITGELFF.

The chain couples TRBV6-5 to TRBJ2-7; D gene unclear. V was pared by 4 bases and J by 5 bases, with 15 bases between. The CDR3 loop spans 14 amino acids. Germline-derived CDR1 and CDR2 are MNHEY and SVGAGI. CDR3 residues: CASSSPKETDEQYF. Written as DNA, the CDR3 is TGTGCCAGCAGTTCCCCGAAAGAGACTGACGAGCAGTACTTC.

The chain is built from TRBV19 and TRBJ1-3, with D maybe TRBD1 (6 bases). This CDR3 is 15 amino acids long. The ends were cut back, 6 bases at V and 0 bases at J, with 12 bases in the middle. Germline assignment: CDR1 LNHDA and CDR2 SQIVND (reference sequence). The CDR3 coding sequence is TGTGCCAGTAGCACAGGGAGAGCCTCTGGAAACACCATATATTTT. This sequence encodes CASSTGRASGNTIYF.

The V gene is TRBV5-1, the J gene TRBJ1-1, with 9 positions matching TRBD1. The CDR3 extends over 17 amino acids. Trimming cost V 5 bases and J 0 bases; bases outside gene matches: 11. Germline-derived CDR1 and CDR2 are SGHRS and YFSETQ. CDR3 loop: CASSFSFRDRVNTEAFF. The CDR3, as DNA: TGCGCCAGCAGTTTTTCTTTCCGGGACAGGGTGAACACTGAAGCTTTCTTT.

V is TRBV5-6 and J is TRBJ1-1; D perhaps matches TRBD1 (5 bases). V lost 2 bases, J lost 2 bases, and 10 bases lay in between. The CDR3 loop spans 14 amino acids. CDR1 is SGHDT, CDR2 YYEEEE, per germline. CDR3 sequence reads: CASSFGAANTEAFF. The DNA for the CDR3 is TGTGCCAGCAGCTTCGGGGCAGCTAACACTGAAGCTTTCTTT.

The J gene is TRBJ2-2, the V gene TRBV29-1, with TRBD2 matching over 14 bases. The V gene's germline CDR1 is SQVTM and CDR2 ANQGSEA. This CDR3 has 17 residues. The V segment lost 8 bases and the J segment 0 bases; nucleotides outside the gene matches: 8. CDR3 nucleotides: TGCAGCCTGGGACTAGCGGGAGTTATCGCGAACACCGGGGAGCTGTTTTTT. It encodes CSLGLAGVIANTGELFF.

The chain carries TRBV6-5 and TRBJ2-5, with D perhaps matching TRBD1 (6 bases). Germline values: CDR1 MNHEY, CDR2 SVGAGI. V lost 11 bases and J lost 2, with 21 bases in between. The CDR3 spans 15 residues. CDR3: CAAHPRDKLQETQYF. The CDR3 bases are TGTGCCGCTCACCCCCGGGACAAACTTCAAGAGACCCAGTACTTC.